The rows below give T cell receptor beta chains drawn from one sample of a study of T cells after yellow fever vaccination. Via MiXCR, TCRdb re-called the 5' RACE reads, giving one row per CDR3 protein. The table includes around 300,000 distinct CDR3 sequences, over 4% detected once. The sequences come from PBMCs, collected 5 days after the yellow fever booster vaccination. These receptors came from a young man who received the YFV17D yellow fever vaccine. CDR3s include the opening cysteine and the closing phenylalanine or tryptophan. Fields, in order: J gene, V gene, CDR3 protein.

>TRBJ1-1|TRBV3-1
CASSPYPPGATEAFF
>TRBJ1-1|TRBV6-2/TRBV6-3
CASSYDPPGRVNTEAFF
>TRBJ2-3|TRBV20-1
CSASSGAGLTDTQYF
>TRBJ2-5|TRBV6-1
CASSVRDRERETQYF
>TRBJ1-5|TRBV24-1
CATGGAVDQPQHF
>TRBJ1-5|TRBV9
CASSVVPWEQPQHF
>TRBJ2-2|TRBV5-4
CASSFDRGNTGELFF
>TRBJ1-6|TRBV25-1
CASSLATAANSPLHF
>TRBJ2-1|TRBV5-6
CASSSTPSPYNEQFF
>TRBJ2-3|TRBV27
CASSPSKTDTQYF
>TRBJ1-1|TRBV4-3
CASSQNQGAEAFF
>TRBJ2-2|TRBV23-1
CASSQSYQVATGELFF
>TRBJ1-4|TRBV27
CASSQGPSNEKLFF
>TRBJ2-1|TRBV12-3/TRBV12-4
CASSLAGGPVEQFF
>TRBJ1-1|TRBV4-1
CASSQEGGRGDTEAFF
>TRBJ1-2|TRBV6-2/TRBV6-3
CASSFRHLANYGYTF
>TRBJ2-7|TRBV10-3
CATRNPGPSPHEQYF
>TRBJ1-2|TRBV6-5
CASSYVGTEGVYGYTF
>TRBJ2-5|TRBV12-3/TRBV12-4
CASSTTRDSYDQETQYF
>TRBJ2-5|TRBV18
CASSPSSTGALGTQYF
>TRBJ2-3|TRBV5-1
CASSWTSGVVSDTQYF
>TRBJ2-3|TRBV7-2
CAINTPGITDTQYF
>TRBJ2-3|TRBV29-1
CSVERQSTDTQYF
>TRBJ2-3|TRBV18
CASSPGLAGGMTDTHYF
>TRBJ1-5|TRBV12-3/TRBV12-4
CASSPGRQGNQPQHF
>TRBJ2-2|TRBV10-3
CAISPKWGRNTGELFF
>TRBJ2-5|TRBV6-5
CASSFRLAETQYF
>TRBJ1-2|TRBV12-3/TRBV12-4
CASSFGDRASGYTF
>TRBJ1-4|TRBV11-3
CASSFWFTELQGLKLFF
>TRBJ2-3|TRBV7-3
CASSLIQGYTQYF
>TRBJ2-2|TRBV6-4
CASSDSSGGAGGELFF
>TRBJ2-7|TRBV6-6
CASTPGTGGAYEQYF
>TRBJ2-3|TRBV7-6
CASSLVSATPSTDTQYF
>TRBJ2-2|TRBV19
CASSMVYMGELFF
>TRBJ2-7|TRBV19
CASSRTRTSAYEQYF
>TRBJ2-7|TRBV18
CASSRGDLGEQYF
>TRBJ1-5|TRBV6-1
CASCTGEVGQPQHF
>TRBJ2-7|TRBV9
CASSEWGTASYEQYF
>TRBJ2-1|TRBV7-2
CASSPGWGTNPYNEQFF
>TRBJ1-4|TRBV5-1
CASSSSGTGREKLFF
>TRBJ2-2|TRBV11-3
CASSPSGAPVAGELFF
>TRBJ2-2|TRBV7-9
CATRGGENTGELFF
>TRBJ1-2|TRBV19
CASSSSRGTYGYTF
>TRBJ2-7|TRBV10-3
CANSGVGLYEQYF
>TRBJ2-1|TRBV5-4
CASSQGQEYNEQFF